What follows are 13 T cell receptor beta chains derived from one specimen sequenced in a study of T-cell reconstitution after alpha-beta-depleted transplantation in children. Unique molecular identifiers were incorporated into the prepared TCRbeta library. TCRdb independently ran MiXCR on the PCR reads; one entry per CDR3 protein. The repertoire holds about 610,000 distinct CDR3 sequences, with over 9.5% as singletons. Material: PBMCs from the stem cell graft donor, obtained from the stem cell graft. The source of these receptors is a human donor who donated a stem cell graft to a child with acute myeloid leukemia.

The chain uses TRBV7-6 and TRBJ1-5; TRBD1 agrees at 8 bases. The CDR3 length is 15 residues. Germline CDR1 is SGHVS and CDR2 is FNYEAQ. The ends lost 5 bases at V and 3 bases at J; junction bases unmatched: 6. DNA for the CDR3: TGTGCCAGCAGCATACAGGGGGGTTACAATCAGCCCCAGCATTTT. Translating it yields CASSIQGGYNQPQHF.

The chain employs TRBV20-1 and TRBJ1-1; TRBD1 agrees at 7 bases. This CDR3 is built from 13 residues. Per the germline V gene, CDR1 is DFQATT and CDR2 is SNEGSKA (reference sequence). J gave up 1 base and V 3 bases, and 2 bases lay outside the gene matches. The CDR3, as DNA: TGCAGTGCTAGGGGGACAGAGAACACTGAAGCTTTCTTT. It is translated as CSARGTENTEAFF.

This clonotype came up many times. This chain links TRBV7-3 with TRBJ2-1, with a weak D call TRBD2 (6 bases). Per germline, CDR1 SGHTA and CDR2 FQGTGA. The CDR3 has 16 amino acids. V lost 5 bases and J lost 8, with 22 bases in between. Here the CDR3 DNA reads TGTGCCAGCAGCCCCCTTTATGGGGGGATTGGCGATGAGCAGTTCTTC. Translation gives CASSPLYGGIGDEQFF.

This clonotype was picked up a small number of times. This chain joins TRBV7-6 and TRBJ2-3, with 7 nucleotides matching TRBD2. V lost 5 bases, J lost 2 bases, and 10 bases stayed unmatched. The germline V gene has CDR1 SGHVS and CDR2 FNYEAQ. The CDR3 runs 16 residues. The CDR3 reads CASSTQAGRLTDTQYF. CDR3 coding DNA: TGTGCCAGCAGCACCCAAGCGGGAAGACTCACAGATACGCAGTATTTT.

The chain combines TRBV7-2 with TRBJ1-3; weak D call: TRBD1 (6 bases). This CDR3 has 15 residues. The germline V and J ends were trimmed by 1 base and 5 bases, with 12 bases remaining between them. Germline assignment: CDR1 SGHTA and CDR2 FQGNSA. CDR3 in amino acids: CASSLVPGVRNTIYF. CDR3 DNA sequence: TGTGCCAGCAGCTTAGTCCCAGGGGTGAGAAACACCATATATTTT.

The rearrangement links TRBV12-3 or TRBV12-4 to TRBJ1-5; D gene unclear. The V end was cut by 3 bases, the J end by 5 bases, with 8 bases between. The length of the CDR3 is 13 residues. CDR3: CASSFERDQPQHF. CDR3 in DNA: TGTGCCAGCAGTTTTGAAAGGGATCAGCCCCAGCATTTT.

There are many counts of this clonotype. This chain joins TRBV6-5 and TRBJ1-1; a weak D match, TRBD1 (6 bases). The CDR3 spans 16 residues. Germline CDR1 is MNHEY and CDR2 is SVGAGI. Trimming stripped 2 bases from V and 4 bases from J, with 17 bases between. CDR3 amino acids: CASSYAGARGSTEAFF. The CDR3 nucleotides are TGTGCCAGCAGTTACGCAGGGGCTAGGGGTAGCACTGAAGCTTTCTTT.

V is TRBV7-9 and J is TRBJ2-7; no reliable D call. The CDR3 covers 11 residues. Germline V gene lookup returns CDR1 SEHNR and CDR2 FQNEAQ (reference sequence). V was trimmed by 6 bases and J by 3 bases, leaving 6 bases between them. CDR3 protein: CASRPLYEQYF. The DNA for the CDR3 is TGTGCCAGCAGGCCTCTCTACGAGCAGTACTTC.

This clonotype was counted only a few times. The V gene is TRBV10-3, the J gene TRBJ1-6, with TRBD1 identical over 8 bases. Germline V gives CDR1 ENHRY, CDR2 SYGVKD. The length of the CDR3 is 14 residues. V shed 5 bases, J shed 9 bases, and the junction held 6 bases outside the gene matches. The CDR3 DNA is TGTGCCATCAGTCCTGGACAGGGCTCTTCACCCCTCCACTTT. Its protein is CAISPGQGSSPLHF.

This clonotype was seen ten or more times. CDR3 loop: CASSYSTRTSGRDEQYF. In nucleotides, the CDR3 is TGTGCCAGCAGTTACTCGACCAGGACTAGCGGGAGAGACGAGCAGTACTTC. This chain uses TRBV6-5 with TRBJ2-7; TRBD2 agrees at 13 bases. Germline values: CDR1 MNHEY, CDR2 SVGAGI. The V and J ends lost 0 bases and 5 bases, in that order; junction bases with no gene match: 7. The CDR3 totals 17 residues.

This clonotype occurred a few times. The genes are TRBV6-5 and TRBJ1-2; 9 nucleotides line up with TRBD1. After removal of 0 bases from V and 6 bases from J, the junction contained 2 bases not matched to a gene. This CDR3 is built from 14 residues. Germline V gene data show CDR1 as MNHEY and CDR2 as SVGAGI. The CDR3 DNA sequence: TGTGCCAGCAGTTACTCGACAGGGGGGCATGGCTACACCTTC. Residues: CASSYSTGGHGYTF.

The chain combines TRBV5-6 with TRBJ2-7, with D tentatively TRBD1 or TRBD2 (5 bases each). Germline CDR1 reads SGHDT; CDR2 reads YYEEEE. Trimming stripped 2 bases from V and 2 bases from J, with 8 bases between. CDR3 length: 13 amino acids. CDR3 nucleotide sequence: TGTGCCAGCAGCTTAGGGGACCCCTACGAGCAGTACTTC. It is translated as CASSLGDPYEQYF.

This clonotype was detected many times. The CDR3 region is CSAVGTNNYGYTF. DNA of the CDR3: TGCAGTGCTGTGGGGACAAATAACTATGGCTACACCTTC. The chain has TRBV20-1 and TRBJ1-2; possible D gene TRBD1, 6 bases. The CDR3 spans 13 residues. Trimming stripped 5 bases from V and 1 base from J, with 11 bases between. Germline CDR1 is DFQATT and CDR2 is SNEGSKA (reference sequence).